The 21 T cell receptor beta chains given below trace back to one sample, sequenced in a study of T cell responses to AZD1222 COVID-19 vaccine. Only in-frame clones appear in the TCRdb table, and some are missing; sequencing was by immunoSEQ multiplex PCR. The sample includes around 110,000 clones, 90% to 95% of them seen just once. The input for sequencing was peripheral blood, taken on day 0 of AZD1222 vaccination. These receptors were taken from an adult in good health.

The chain combines TRBV19 with TRBJ1-5, with D possibly being TRBD1 (6 bases). The CDR3 spans 16 residues. Trimming left V 1 base short and J 4 bases short, with 14 bases between. CDR1 is LNHDA and CDR2 is SQIVND in the germline V gene (reference sequence). CDR3 coding DNA: TGTGCCAGTAGTATAGGTACCAGGGGACGGAATCAGCCCCAGCATTTT. This gives the protein CASSIGTRGRNQPQHF.

The DNA of the CDR3 is TGTGCCAGCAGCCAACAGGGGTTCGTTGTCGAGCAGTACTTC. Translating it yields CASSQQGFVVEQYF. The chain combines TRBV3-1 (or the pseudogene TRBV3-2) with TRBJ2-7; possibly TRBD1 for D (6 bases). Germline V lookup: CDR1 LGHDT, CDR2 YNNKEL (reference sequence). V shed 2 bases and J shed 6 bases, with 14 bases lying between them. The CDR3 length is 14 residues.

This chain connects TRBV28 to TRBJ1-1; TRBD1 might be the D (5 bases). Germline CDR1 reads MDHEN; CDR2 reads SYDVKM. V was pared by 4 bases and J by 6 bases, with 21 bases between. The CDR3 sequence is 16 residues long. The CDR3 reads CASSSGGFQLLSEAFF. The CDR3 DNA reads as TGTGCCAGCAGTTCGGGGGGATTTCAGTTACTGTCTGAAGCTTTCTTT. Based on the CDR3 plus reference TRBV28 and TRBJ1-1, the full variable domain is DVKVTQSSRYLVKRTGEKVFLECVQDMDHENMFWYRQDPGLGLRLIYFSYDVKMKEKGDIPEGYSVSREKKERFSLILESASTNQTSMYLCASSSGGFQLLSEAFFGQGTRLTVV.

The CDR3 loop reads CASEDLTGGAGYTF. In nucleotides, the CDR3 is TGTGCCAGCGAAGACCTTACAGGGGGCGCTGGCTACACCTTC. The chain is built from TRBV18 and TRBJ1-2; 9 positions agree with TRBD1. V lost 8 bases and J lost 7; bases outside the gene matches: 11. CDR1 is KGHSH, CDR2 LQKENI, per germline. The CDR3 totals 14 residues.

The J gene is TRBJ2-1, the V gene TRBV6-2 or TRBV6-3, with D hard to call. Per germline, CDR1 MNHEY and CDR2 SVGEGT. The CDR3 runs 11 residues. V was cut by 0 bases and J by 8 bases, with 2 bases left in between. The CDR3 spells CASSYSDEQFF. As DNA, the CDR3 is TGTGCCAGCAGTTACTCGGATGAGCAGTTCTTC.

The table lists this clone with a count of one. The chain carries TRBV28 and TRBJ2-7; maybe TRBD2 (6 bases). The V gene's germline CDR1 is MDHEN and CDR2 SYDVKM. V lost 5 bases to trimming and J lost 1 base, with 21 bases between them. The CDR3 is 17 residues long. The CDR3 DNA sequence: TGTGCCAGCAGTACCCCGGGAGACCCAAAAGCTTCCTACGAGCAGTACTTC. Its translation: CASSTPGDPKASYEQYF.

The chain carries TRBV9 and TRBJ1-5; tentative D call: TRBD1 (5 bases). Germline V gene lookup returns CDR1 SGDLS and CDR2 YYNGEE. The V end lost 2 bases, the J end lost 5 bases, and 23 bases lay between the germline ends. The CDR3 is made up of 18 amino acids. The CDR3 protein is CASSVNPQEGSGDQPQHF. CDR3 nucleotide sequence: TGTGCCAGCAGCGTCAACCCACAGGAAGGGAGTGGCGATCAGCCCCAGCATTTT.

This clone was detected once. This chain connects TRBV7-9 to TRBJ1-2; the match to TRBD1 covers 12 bases. After removal of 5 bases from V and 8 bases from J, the junction contained 9 bases not matched to a gene. The CDR3 consists of 15 residues. Per the germline V gene, CDR1 is SEHNR and CDR2 is FQNEAQ (reference sequence). As DNA, the CDR3 is TGTGCCAGCAGCACCCCGGGACAGGGGGCTTTCGGCTACACCTTC. Translating gives CASSTPGQGAFGYTF.

The gene calls are TRBV6-5 and TRBJ2-7; TRBD1 aligns across 9 bases. V shed 2 bases and J 1 base; nucleotides not matched to a gene: 6. The CDR3 runs to 16 residues. The germline gives CDR1 MNHEY, CDR2 SVGAGI. CDR3 in DNA: TGTGCCAGCAGTTACCGCGGCGGGACAGGGTCCTACGAGCAGTACTTC. It yields the protein CASSYRGGTGSYEQYF.

The chain combines TRBV5-6 with TRBJ2-7; 13 bases map to TRBD2. The J segment lost 2 bases and the V segment lost 0 bases, leaving 2 bases of the junction unmatched. This CDR3 has 16 residues. Germline assignment: CDR1 SGHDT and CDR2 YYEEEE. The CDR3 reads CASSLGTSGRPYEQYF. The CDR3 bases are TGTGCCAGCAGCTTGGGGACTAGCGGGAGACCCTACGAGCAGTACTTC.

The CDR3 here is CASSLKGDTNQPQHF. CDR3 sequence (DNA): TGTGCCAGCAGCTTGAAGGGGGACACCAATCAGCCCCAGCATTTT. The chain recombines TRBV7-9 with TRBJ1-5, with D possibly being TRBD1 (6 bases). V was pared by 3 bases and J by 3 bases, with 12 bases between. In germline, CDR1 is SEHNR, CDR2 FQNEAQ (reference sequence). CDR3 length: 15 residues.

The genes are TRBV19 and TRBJ2-1; D possibly corresponds to TRBD2 (6 bases). Germline lookup yields CDR1 LNHDA and CDR2 SQIVND (reference sequence). The V and J ends lost 7 bases and 7 bases respectively, with 20 bases between them. The CDR3 totals 15 residues. The chain's CDR3 is CASTPWGTGRNEQFF. Written as DNA, the CDR3 is TGTGCCAGTACCCCTTGGGGGACCGGGAGAAATGAGCAGTTCTTC.

J is TRBJ2-3 and V is TRBV11-3; D gene ambiguous. V was shortened by 2 bases and J by 4 bases, with 4 bases between the two germline ends. Per germline, CDR1 SGHNT and CDR2 YENEEA. The CDR3 has 12 amino acids. CDR3 amino acids: CASSLSPDTQYF. The CDR3 DNA is TGTGCCAGCAGCTTATCCCCAGATACGCAGTATTTT.

The V call is TRBV5-1, the J call TRBJ1-1; D unresolved. Germline V CDR1 and CDR2: SGHRS, YFSETQ. The CDR3 length is 12 residues. V lost 5 bases to trimming and J lost 4 bases, with 9 bases between them. The chain's CDR3 is CASRYSGTEAFF. In DNA, the CDR3 is TGCGCCAGCAGATACAGCGGCACTGAAGCTTTCTTT.

The chain employs TRBV28 and TRBJ1-1, with 9 bases fitting TRBD1. Germline CDR1 MDHEN, CDR2 SYDVKM. V lost 3 bases to trimming and J lost 1 base; unmatched junction nucleotides: 0. CDR3 length equals 14 residues. The CDR3 DNA sequence: TGTGCCAGCAGTTTGGGACAGGGGAACACTGAAGCTTTCTTT. It encodes CASSLGQGNTEAFF.

The chain recombines TRBV27 with TRBJ2-7; 10 bases match TRBD1. This CDR3 contains 15 residues. V shed 6 bases, J shed 4 bases, and the junction held 9 bases outside the gene matches. From germline, CDR1 is MNHEY and CDR2 SMNVEV (reference sequence). CDR3 nucleotides: TGTGCCAGCAGCATAGACAGGGGGCCAGTTTACGAGCAGTACTTC. Encoded protein: CASSIDRGPVYEQYF.

The CDR3 DNA sequence: TGCGCCAGCAGCTTGGGACAACTAGGGGAGACCCAGTACTTC. Protein sequence: CASSLGQLGETQYF. The chain recombines TRBV5-1 with TRBJ2-5; TRBD2 might be the D (5 bases). Trimming took off 0 bases at V and 5 bases at J, with 11 bases between the two ends. This CDR3 has 14 residues. Looked up from germline, CDR1 is SGHRS and CDR2 is YFSETQ. Complete variable domain (other parts from reference TRBV5-1 and TRBJ2-5): KAGVTQTPRYLIKTRGQQVTLSCSPISGHRSVSWYQQTPGQGLQFLFEYFSETQRNKGNFPGRFSGRQFSNSRSEMNVSTLELGDSALYLCASSLGQLGETQYFGPGTRLLVL.

This sequence joins TRBV9 and TRBJ1-1, with TRBD1 matching 7 bases. Germline lookup yields CDR1 SGDLS and CDR2 YYNGEE. CDR3 length: 14 residues. The junction had 4 bases not matched to a gene; V was cut back by 0 bases and J by 5 bases. CDR3 in amino acids: CASSVVGGRTEAFF. For the CDR3, the DNA is TGTGCCAGCAGCGTAGTAGGGGGCCGGACTGAAGCTTTCTTT.

V and J are TRBV27 and TRBJ1-5; 7 bases match TRBD1. The CDR3 spans 15 residues. V lost 10 bases and J lost 2; bases outside the gene matches: 11. In germline, CDR1 is MNHEY, CDR2 SMNVEV (reference sequence). The CDR3 reads CATQLTGDGNQPQHF. CDR3 DNA sequence: TGTGCCACCCAACTCACAGGGGATGGCAATCAGCCCCAGCATTTT.

The rearrangement joins TRBV12-2 to TRBJ2-7; no DNA check was done on the table's D call, TRBD2. TRBV12-2 is recorded as a pseudogene. This CDR3 comprises 16 residues. As DNA, the CDR3 is TGTGCAAGTCGCTTACGACTAGCGGGAGGGCCCTACGAGCAGTACTTC. This codes for CASRLRLAGGPYEQYF.

The chain combines TRBV2 with TRBJ1-4; no clear D gene. V was pared by 6 bases and J by 5 bases, with 10 bases between. This CDR3 is built from 13 residues. Germline V gene lookup returns CDR1 SNHLY and CDR2 FYNNEI. The CDR3 sequence is CASSERRNEKLFF. For the CDR3, the DNA is TGTGCCAGCAGCGAAAGGAGAAATGAAAAACTGTTTTTT.